These T cell receptor beta chains were read from a single sample in a study of human T cells and chemical hapten exposure. TCRdb passed the RACE reads through MiXCR, listing each CDR3 protein once. The data show under 100,000 distinct CDR3 sequences, about 8% seen once. Sequenced material: whole blood, taken in connection with sensitization to the hapten diphenylcyclopropenone (DPC). Receptors were obtained from a man aged 40-50 years with alopecia areata. Some clones in this sample may be carry-over from other donors' samples. The CDR3 runs from the conserved cysteine through the conserved F or W. A D gene is named only where the DNA matches it firmly. The size of a clone is reported for some rows only, either as once, few or many, or as a class for expanded clones.

V gene	J gene	clone size	D gene	CDR3 DNA	CDR3 protein
TRBV5-1	TRBJ1-1	few	-	TGCGCCAGCAGCTCACATACCGACAGCACTGAAGCTTTCTTT	CASSSHTDSTEAFF
TRBV28	TRBJ2-6	-	-	TGTGCCAGCAGTTTCCGCTCTGGGGCCAACGTCCTGACTTTC	CASSFRSGANVLTF
TRBV18	TRBJ1-1	many	-	TGTGCCAGCTCACGGGATGGCGGACAACGGAACACTGAAGCTTTCTTT	CASSRDGGQRNTEAFF
TRBV14	TRBJ2-1	many	TRBD2	TGTGCCAGCAGCCAAGCGGGACTAGCATTCTACAATGAGCAGTTCTTC	CASSQAGLAFYNEQFF
TRBV12-5	TRBJ1-5	many	-	TGTGCTAGTGGTTTCGGGGGGTCGAATCAGCCCCAGCATTTT	CASGFGGSNQPQHF
TRBV27	TRBJ1-6	many	-	TGTGCCAGCAGTTTAAACGGTTCACCCCTCCACTTT	CASSLNGSPLHF
TRBV19	TRBJ2-5	-	-	TGTGCCAGTAGTAGGGGTGGGCTTAGCGAACCCCAACAAGAGACCCAGTACTTC	CASSRGGLSEPQQETQYF
TRBV29-1	TRBJ2-2	many	-	TGCAGCGTTGAAAAGTTAGTGGGCGGGGAGCTGTTTTTT	CSVEKLVGGELFF
TRBV3-1	TRBJ1-3	many	-	TGTGCCAGCAGCCAAGCGGGGTCGGAAGGAAACACCATATATTTT	CASSQAGSEGNTIYF
TRBV25-1	TRBJ2-5	few	-	TGTGCCAGCAGTGAGAAGCCCCAAGAGACCCAGTACTTC	CASSEKPQETQYF
TRBV30	TRBJ2-1	few	-	TGTGCCTGGAGTTCCCGGCGCCGGGATGAGCAGTTCTTC	CAWSSRRRDEQFF
TRBV5-6	TRBJ2-6	few	-	TGTGCCAGCCTATTCTCGGCAGGGATTCTTGCTGGGGCCAACGTCCTGACTTTC	CASLFSAGILAGANVLTF
TRBV2	TRBJ1-1	many	-	TGTGCCAGCAAAGAGGGAATGAACACTGAAGCTTTCTTT	CASKEGMNTEAFF
TRBV12-3/TRBV12-4	TRBJ1-2	few	-	TGTGCCAGCAGTCTCAATGATCCAGCCTTATATGGCTACACCTTC	CASSLNDPALYGYTF
TRBV20-1	TRBJ1-2	many	-	TGCAGTGCTAGAGATCCGCTGCTGTCGCGATATGGCTACACCTTC	CSARDPLLSRYGYTF
TRBV11-1	TRBJ2-1	-	-	TGTGCCAGCACCCTAGGCGGCTCAGATGAGCAGTTCTTC	CASTLGGSDEQFF
TRBV27	TRBJ2-3	few	TRBD2	TGTGCCAGCAGTTTAAAAAGGGCTAGCGGGATAGGGGATACGCAGTATTTT	CASSLKRASGIGDTQYF
TRBV2	TRBJ2-3	many	TRBD1	TGTGCCAGCAGTGAAGGCGGGGGGACAGGGGGCGCGGATACGCAGTATTTT	CASSEGGGTGGADTQYF
TRBV6-2/TRBV6-3	TRBJ2-7	-	-	TGTGCCACCGAACCCACAGGGAGCTCCTACGAGCAGTACTTC	CATEPTGSSYEQYF
TRBV7-9	TRBJ2-7	-	TRBD2	TGTGCCAGCAGCTTAGTCTTTAGCGGGTACCCCTCCTACGAGCAGTACTTC	CASSLVFSGYPSYEQYF
TRBV5-4	TRBJ2-1	-	-	TGTGCCAGCAGCGGGTGGGCCCAAGAGCAGTTCTTC	CASSGWAQEQFF
TRBV6-5	TRBJ2-3	many	TRBD2	TGTGCCAGCAGGCTGGGCCGTGGCGGGAGGGCAGATACGCAGTATTTT	CASRLGRGGRADTQYF
TRBV7-8	TRBJ1-1	many	-	TGTGCCAGCAGCCCAGGACACATAAACACTGAAGCTTTCTTT	CASSPGHINTEAFF
TRBV7-8	TRBJ1-4	many	-	TGTGCCAGCAGCCTACAACTAATAAGTTCCATGGCAACTAATGAAAAACTGTTTTTT	CASSLQLISSMATNEKLFF
TRBV28	TRBJ2-5	few	-	TGTGCCAGCAGTTTAGAGAGGACAGTCCAAGAGACCCAGTACTTC	CASSLERTVQETQYF
TRBV10-3	TRBJ2-7	-	TRBD2	TGTGCCACACGACTAGCGGGAGGGCCCGAGCAGTACTTC	CATRLAGGPEQYF
TRBV7-2	TRBJ2-1	-	TRBD2	TGTGCCAGCAGCTTAGTAACTAGCGGGACGGGTGAGCAGTTCTTC	CASSLVTSGTGEQFF
TRBV6-2/TRBV6-3	TRBJ1-2	few	TRBD1	TGTGCCAGCAGTTCCGGGACAGGGGGCGATGGCTACACCTTC	CASSSGTGGDGYTF
TRBV20-1	TRBJ2-3	few	-	TGCAGTGCTAGAGTGGGGGCAGATACGCAGTATTTT	CSARVGADTQYF
TRBV6-5	TRBJ2-1	many	-	TGTGCCAGCAGTTCCCTCCTAGGAGGGGCCCTGTTCTTC	CASSSLLGGALFF
TRBV7-3	TRBJ2-3	many	TRBD1	TGTGCCAGCAGCTTAATGGGACAGGGGGCAGATACGCAGTATTTT	CASSLMGQGADTQYF
TRBV20-1	TRBJ1-6	-	TRBD1	TGCAGTGCGAATTCCGGGACAGGGGGTTCACCCCTCCACTTT	CSANSGTGGSPLHF
TRBV28	TRBJ2-1	-	-	TGTGCCAGCAGCAAAACCTCAAGGCATGAGCAGTTCTTC	CASSKTSRHEQFF
TRBV6-1	TRBJ2-1	few	-	TGTGCCAGCAAGGGGAATGAGCAGTTCTTC	CASKGNEQFF
TRBV27	TRBJ1-2	many	-	TGTGCCAGCAGTTTAAGACAGACCTATGGCTACACCTTC	CASSLRQTYGYTF
TRBV11-2	TRBJ2-1	many	-	TGTGCCAGCAGCCTCTTAAGAGGGTTTGCCACCAATGAGCAGTTCTTC	CASSLLRGFATNEQFF
TRBV30	TRBJ2-1	-	-	TGTGCCTGGACCAGTTTATACAATGAGCAGTTCTTC	CAWTSLYNEQFF